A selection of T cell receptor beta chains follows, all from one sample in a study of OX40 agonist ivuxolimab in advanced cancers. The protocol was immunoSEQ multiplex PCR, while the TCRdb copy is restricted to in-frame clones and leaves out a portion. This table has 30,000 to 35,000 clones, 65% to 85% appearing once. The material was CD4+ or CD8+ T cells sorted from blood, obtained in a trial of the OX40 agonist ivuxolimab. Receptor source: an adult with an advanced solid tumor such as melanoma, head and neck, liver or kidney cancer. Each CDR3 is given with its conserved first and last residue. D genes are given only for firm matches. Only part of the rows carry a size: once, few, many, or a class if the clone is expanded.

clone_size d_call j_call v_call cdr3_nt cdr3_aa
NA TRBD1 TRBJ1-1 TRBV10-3 TGTGCCATCAGTTCGGGACAGGGGATCTCTGAAGCTTTCTTT CAISSGQGISEAFF
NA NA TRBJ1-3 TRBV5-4 TGTGCCAGCAGCTTGGCGCGTGGAAACACCATATATTTT CASSLARGNTIYF
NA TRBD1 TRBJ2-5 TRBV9 TGTGCCAGCAGCGTAACCGACAGGGGGCAAGAGACCCAGTACTTC CASSVTDRGQETQYF
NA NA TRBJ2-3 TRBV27 TGTGCCAGCAGTCTGGGTGTGGTGCACACAGATACGCAGTATTTT CASSLGVVHTDTQYF
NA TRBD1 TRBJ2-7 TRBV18 TGTGCCAGCTCCCTCCCAGACAGGGTTGCCTACGAGCAGTACTTC CASSLPDRVAYEQYF
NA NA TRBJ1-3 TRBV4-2 TGTGCCACCTTGAACGTCCCTGGAAACACCATATATTTT CATLNVPGNTIYF
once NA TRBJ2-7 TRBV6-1 TGTGCCAGCAGGCACCCGGGACACGGATCCTACGAGCAGTACTTC CASRHPGHGSYEQYF
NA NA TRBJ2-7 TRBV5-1 TGCGCCAGCAGCTTGGACCTTTCCTACGAGCAGTACTTC CASSLDLSYEQYF
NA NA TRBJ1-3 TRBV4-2 TGTGCCAGCAGCCAAGTAACTCTCGGAAACACCATATATTTT CASSQVTLGNTIYF
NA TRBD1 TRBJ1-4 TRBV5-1 TGCGCCAGCAGCCTTTCCCCCAGGGGGGATGAAAAACTGTTTTTT CASSLSPRGDEKLFF
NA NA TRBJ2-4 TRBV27 TGTGCCAGCAGTTTGGTCTGGGGGAACATTCAGTACTTC CASSLVWGNIQYF
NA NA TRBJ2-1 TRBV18 TGTGCCAGCTCACCAACGGGTTCCGGTGGCGATGAGCAGTTCTTC CASSPTGSGGDEQFF
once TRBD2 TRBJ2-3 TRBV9 TGTGCCAGCAGCGTAGATCCTAGCGGGAGCCCGACCGATACGCAGTATTTT CASSVDPSGSPTDTQYF
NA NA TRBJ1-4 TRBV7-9 TGTGCCAGCAGCTTAGGAGGTGGGGGGGAAAAACTGTTTTTT CASSLGGGGEKLFF
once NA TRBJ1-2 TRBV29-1 TGCAGCGTTACCGGTACGGAGGGGAATAACTATGGCTACACCTTC CSVTGTEGNNYGYTF
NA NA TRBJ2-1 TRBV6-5 TGTTGGTGGGCCGAGACAGCCGCCCGGTTTGATGAGCAGTTCTTC CWWAETAARFDEQFF
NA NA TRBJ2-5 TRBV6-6 TGTGCCAGCAGCCCCGCCGGGCCACGGGAGACCCAGTACTTC CASSPAGPRETQYF
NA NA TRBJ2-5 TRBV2 TGTGCCAGCACTACGGAGACCCAGTACTTC CASTTETQYF
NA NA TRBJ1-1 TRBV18 TGTGCCAGCTCACCAGGGCAGAACACTGAAGCTTTCTTT CASSPGQNTEAFF
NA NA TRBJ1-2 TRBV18 TGTGCCAGCTCACCCCCAGGGCTCTATGGCTACACCTTC CASSPPGLYGYTF
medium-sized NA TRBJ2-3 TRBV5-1 TGCGCCAGCAGCCCCGAGCAAGCGGTAAGGACAGATACGCAGTATTTT CASSPEQAVRTDTQYF
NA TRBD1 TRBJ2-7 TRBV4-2 TGTGCCAGCAGCCCCGGTGGGACAGACTCCTACGAGCAGTACTTC CASSPGGTDSYEQYF
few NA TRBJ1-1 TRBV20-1 TGCAGTGCTAGAGATAACACTGAAGCTTTCTTT CSARDNTEAFF
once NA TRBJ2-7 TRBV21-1 TGTGCCAGCAGCATCCCGTACAGGGGATCCTACGAGCAGTACTTC CASSIPYRGSYEQYF
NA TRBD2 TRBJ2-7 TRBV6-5 TGTGCCAGCAGTTACGAGGCGGGACTAGAGGACGAGCAGTACTTC CASSYEAGLEDEQYF
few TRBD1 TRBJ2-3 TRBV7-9 TGTGCCAGCAGCCAAGACAGGGGATGGGACACAGATACGCAGTATTTT CASSQDRGWDTDTQYF
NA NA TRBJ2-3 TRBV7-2 TGTGCCAGCAGGCCCTGGCCTAGCACAGATACGCAGTATTTT CASRPWPSTDTQYF
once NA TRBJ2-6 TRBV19 TGTGCCAGTAAAGACCCCGCCCTACCTGGGGCCAACGTCCTGACTTTC CASKDPALPGANVLTF
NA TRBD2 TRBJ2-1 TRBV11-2 TGTGCCAGCAGCTTAGGGTGGGAGGGGCACAATGAGCAGTTCTTC CASSLGWEGHNEQFF
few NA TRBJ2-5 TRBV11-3 TGTGCCAGCTATGCTCAAGCGGGCGGGCGGGACCAAGAGACCCAGTACTTC CASYAQAGGRDQETQYF
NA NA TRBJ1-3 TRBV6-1 TGTGCCAGCAGTGAAACTCGCAGGAACCCTGGAAACACCATATATTTT CASSETRRNPGNTIYF
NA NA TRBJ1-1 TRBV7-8 TGTGCCAGCAGCTTACAGGGGCGTACTGAAGCTTTCTTT CASSLQGRTEAFF
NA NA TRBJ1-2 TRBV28 TGTGCCAGCAGTTTGGGGGTGGGGAACTATGGCTACACCTTC CASSLGVGNYGYTF
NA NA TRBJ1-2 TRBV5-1 TGCGCCAGCAGACCTGAGGGATATGGCTACACCTTC CASRPEGYGYTF
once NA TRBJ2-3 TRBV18 TGTGCCAGCTCGGCCTCAGCACCGACTGCAATGAATACGCAGTATTTT CASSASAPTAMNTQYF
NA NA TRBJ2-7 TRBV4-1 TGCGCCAGCAGCCAAACAGAGGATCCCCTATACGAGCAGTACTTC CASSQTEDPLYEQYF
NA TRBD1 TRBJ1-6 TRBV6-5 TGTGCCAGCAGTTACGGGACAGGGGGCGGGAATTCACCCCTCCACTTT CASSYGTGGGNSPLHF
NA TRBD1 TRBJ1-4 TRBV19 TGTGCCAGTAGTAGCGACAGGGGCACTAATGAAAAACTGTTTTTT CASSSDRGTNEKLFF
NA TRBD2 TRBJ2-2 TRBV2 TGTGCCAGCACCCCCGATGGGGGGGGGACCGGGGAGCTGTTTTTT CASTPDGGGTGELFF
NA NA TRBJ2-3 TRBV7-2 TGTGCCAGCAGCTCCCCAATGGCAGATACGCAGTATTTT CASSSPMADTQYF
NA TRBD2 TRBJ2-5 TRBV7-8 TGTGCCAGCAGCTCCAGACTAGCGGGGGCCGGGGAGACCCAGTACTTC CASSSRLAGAGETQYF
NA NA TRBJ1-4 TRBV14 TGTGCCAGCAGCCAAGATAGGAAGGGGCTCGGCGAAAAACTGTTTTTT CASSQDRKGLGEKLFF